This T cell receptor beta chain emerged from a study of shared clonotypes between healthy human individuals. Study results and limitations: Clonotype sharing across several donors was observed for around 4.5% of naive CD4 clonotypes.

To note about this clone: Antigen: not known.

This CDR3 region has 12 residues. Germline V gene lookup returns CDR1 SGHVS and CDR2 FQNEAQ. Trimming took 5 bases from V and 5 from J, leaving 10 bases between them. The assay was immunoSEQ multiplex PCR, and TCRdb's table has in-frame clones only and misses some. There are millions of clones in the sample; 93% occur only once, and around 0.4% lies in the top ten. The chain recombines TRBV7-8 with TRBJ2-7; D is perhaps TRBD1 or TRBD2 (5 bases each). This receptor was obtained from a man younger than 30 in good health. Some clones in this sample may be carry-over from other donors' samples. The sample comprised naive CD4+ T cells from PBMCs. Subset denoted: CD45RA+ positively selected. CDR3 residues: CASSRGLDEQYF. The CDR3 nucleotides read TGTGCCAGCAGCCGGGGCTTGGACGAGCAGTACTTC.